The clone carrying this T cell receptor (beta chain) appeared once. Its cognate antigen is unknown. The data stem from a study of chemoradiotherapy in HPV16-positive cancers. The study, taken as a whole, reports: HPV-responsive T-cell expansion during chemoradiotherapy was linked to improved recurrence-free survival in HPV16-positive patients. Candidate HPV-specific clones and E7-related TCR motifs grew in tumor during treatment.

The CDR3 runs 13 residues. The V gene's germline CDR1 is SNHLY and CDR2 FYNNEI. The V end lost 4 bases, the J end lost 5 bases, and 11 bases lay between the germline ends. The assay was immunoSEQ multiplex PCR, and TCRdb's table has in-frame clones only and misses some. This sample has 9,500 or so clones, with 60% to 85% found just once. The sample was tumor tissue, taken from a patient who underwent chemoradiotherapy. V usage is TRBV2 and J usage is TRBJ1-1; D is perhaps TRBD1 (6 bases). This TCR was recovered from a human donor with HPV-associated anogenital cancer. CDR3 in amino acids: CASSVQGETEAFF. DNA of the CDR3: TGTGCCAGCAGTGTACAGGGAGAAACTGAAGCTTTCTTT.